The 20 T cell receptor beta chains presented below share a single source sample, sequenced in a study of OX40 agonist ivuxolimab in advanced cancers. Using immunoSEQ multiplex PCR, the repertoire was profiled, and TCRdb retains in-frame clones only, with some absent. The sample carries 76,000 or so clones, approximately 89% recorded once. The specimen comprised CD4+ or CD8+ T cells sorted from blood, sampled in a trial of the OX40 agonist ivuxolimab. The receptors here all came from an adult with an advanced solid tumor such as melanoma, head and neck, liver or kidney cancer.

The CDR3 DNA reads as TGCGCCAGCAGCCAACCCAACGCCCGCACTGAAGCTTTCTTT. This translates into CASSQPNARTEAFF. The rearrangement uses TRBV4-3 and TRBJ1-1; D gene uncertain. Germline CDR1 is LGHNA and CDR2 is YSLEER. V was shortened by 2 bases and J by 4 bases, with 11 bases between the two germline ends. The CDR3 loop spans 14 amino acids.

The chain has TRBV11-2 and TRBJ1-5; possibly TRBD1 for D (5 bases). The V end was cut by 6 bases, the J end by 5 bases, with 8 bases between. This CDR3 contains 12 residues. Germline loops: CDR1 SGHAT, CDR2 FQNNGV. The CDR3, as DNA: TGTGCCAGCAGGGGGGGGGATCAGCCCCAGCATTTT. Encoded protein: CASRGGDQPQHF.

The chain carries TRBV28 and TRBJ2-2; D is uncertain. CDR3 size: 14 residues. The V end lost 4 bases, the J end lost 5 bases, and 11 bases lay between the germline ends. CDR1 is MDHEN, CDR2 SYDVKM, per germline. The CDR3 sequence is CASSSTPGTGELFF. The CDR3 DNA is TGTGCCAGCAGTTCTACCCCAGGAACCGGGGAGCTGTTTTTT.

For the CDR3, the DNA is TGTGCCTGGAGTGGATCTACTGATCAGCCCCAGCATTTT. Its protein is CAWSGSTDQPQHF. This rearrangement joins TRBV30 to TRBJ1-5, with unresolved D. The V end was cut by 1 base, the J end by 5 bases, with 9 bases between. CDR1 and CDR2 from the germline V gene are GTSNPN and SVGIG (reference sequence). The CDR3 sequence is 13 residues long.

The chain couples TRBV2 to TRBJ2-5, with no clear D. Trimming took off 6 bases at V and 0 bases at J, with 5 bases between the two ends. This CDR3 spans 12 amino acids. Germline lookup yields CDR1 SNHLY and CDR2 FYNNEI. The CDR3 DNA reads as TGTGCCAGCAGACCAGACCAAGAGACCCAGTACTTC. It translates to CASRPDQETQYF.

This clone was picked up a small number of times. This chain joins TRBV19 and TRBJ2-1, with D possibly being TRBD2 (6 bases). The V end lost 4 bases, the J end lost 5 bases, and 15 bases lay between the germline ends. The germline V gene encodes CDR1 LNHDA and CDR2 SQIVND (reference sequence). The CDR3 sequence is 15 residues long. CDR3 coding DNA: TGTGCCAGTAGTAAAAGAGCGGGCCAAAACAATGAGCAGTTCTTC. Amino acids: CASSKRAGQNNEQFF.

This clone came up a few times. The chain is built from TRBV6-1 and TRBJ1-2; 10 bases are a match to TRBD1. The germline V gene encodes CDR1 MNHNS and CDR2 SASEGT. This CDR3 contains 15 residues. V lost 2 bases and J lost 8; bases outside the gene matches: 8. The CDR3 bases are TGTGCCAGCAGTGAAAACTGGGACAGGGGACAGGGCTACACCTTC. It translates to CASSENWDRGQGYTF.

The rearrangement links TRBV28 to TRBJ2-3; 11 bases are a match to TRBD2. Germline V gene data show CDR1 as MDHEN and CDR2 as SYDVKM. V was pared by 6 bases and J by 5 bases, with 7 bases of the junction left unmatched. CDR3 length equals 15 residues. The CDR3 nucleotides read TGTGCCAGCAGCTTAGCGGGGGGGCCGGGAGATACGCAGTATTTT. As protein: CASSLAGGPGDTQYF.

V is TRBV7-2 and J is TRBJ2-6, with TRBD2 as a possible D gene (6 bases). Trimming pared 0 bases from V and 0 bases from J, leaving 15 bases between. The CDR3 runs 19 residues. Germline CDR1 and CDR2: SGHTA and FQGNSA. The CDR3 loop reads CASSLAGRRVLSGANVLTF. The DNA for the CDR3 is TGTGCCAGCAGCTTAGCGGGTCGGAGGGTTCTCTCTGGGGCCAACGTCCTGACTTTC.

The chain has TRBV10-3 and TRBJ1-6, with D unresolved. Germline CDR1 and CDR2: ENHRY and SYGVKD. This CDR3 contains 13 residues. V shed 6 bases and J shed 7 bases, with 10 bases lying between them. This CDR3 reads CAIRMDGNSPLHF. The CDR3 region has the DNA TGTGCCATCAGGATGGACGGGAATTCACCCCTCCACTTT.

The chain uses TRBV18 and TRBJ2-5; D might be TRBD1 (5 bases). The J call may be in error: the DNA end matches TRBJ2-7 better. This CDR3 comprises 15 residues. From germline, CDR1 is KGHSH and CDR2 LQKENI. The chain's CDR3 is CASSPRYRNSYEQYF. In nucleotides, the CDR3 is TGTGCCAGCTCACCACGTTACAGGAACTCCTACGAGCAGTACTTC.

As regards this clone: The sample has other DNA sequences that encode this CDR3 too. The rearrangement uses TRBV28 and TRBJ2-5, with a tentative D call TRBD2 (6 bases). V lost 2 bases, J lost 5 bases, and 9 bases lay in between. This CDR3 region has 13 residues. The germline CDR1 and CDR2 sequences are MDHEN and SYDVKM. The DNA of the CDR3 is TGTGCCAGCAGTTTACCGGGGAGGGAGACCCAGTACTTC. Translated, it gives CASSLPGRETQYF.

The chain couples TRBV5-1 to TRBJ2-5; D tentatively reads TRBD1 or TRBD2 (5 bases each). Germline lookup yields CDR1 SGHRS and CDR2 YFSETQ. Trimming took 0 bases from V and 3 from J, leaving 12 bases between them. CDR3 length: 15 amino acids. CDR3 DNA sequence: TGCGCCAGCAGCTTGGACTCGGGGCCGGAAGAGACCCAGTACTTC. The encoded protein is CASSLDSGPEETQYF.

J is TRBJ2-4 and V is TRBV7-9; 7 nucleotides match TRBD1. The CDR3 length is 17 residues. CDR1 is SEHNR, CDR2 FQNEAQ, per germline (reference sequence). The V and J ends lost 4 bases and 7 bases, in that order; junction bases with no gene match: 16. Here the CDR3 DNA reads TGTGCCAGCAGCTCCACGGTTGGATACAGGGGACCCAACATTCAGTACTTC. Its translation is CASSSTVGYRGPNIQYF.

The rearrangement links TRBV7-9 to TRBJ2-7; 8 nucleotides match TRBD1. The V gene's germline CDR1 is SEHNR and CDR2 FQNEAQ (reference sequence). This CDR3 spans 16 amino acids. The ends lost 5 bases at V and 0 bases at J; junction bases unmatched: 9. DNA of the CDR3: TGTGCCAGCAGCCCCCAACGGGACAGGCTCTCCTACGAGCAGTACTTC. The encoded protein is CASSPQRDRLSYEQYF.

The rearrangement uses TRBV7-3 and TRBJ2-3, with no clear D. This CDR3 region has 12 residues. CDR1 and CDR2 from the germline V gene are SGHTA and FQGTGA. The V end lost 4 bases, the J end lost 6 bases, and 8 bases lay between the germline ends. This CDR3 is CASSSMGDTQYF. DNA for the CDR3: TGTGCCAGCAGCTCCATGGGGGATACGCAGTATTTT.

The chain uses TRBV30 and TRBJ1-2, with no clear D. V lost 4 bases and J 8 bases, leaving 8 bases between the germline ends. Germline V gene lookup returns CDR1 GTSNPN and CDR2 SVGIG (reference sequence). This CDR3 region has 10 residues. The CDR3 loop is CAWKSGGYTF. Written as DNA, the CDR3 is TGTGCCTGGAAATCCGGGGGCTACACCTTC.

CDR3 in DNA: TGTGCCAGTAGTAGGGGGCTTAGCGGTCAGCCCCAGCATTTT. This encodes CASSRGLSGQPQHF. The rearrangement uses TRBV19 and TRBJ1-5, with D possibly matching TRBD1 (6 bases). Trimming took off 4 bases at V and 6 bases at J, with 13 bases between the two ends. The germline V gene has CDR1 LNHDA and CDR2 SQIVND (reference sequence). This CDR3 comprises 14 residues.

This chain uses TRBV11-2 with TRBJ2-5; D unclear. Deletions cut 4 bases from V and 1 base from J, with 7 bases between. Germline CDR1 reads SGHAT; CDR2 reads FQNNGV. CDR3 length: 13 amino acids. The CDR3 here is CASSYNSQETQYF. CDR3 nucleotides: TGTGCCAGCAGCTACAACAGCCAAGAGACCCAGTACTTC.

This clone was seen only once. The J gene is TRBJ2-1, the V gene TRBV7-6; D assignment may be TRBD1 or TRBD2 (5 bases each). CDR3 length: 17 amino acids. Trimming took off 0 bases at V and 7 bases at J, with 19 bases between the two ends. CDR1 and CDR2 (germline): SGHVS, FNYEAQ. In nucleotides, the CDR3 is TGTGCCAGCAGCTTAGCTAACCCTAGCAGGGTAGAGAATGAGCAGTTCTTC. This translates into CASSLANPSRVENEQFF.